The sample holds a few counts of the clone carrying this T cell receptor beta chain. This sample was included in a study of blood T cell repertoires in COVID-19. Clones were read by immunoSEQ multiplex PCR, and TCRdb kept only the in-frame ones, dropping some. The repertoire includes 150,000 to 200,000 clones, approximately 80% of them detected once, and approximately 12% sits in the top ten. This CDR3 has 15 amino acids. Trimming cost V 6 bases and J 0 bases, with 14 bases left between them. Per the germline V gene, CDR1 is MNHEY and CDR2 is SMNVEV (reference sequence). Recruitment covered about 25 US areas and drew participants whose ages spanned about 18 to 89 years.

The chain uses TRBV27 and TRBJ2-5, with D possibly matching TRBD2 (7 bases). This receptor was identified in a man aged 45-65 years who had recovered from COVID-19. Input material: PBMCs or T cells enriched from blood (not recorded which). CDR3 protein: CASRSGGADQETQYF. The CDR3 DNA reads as TGTGCCAGCAGATCGGGGGGCGCGGACCAAGAGACCCAGTACTTC.